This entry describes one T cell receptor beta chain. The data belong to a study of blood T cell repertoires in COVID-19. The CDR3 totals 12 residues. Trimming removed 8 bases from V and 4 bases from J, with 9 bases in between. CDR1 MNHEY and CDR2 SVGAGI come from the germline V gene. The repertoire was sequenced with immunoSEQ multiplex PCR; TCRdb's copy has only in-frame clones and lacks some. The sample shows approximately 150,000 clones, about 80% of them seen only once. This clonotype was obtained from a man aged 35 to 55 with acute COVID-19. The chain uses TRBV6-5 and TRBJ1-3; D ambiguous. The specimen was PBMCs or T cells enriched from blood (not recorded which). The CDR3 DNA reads TGTGCCAGCGGAGGACTCGGAAACACCATATATTTT. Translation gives CASGGLGNTIYF.